This TCR beta chain comes out of a study of T cells after yellow fever vaccination. Study as a whole: Where fractions had low cell numbers, libraries were prepared from them with the SMART-Seq v4 Ultra Low Input RNA kit.

A single record per CDR3 protein comes from TCRdb applying MiXCR to the 5' RACE reads. The sample includes tens of thousands of distinct CDR3 sequences, 13% of them seen just once. Study results and caveats: The study noted that FACS-sorted repertoires could contain abundant clonotypes contaminating from the bulk population. Weaker in magnitude, the secondary response showed a faster peak on day 5 versus 15.

The sample was CD8+ T cells not binding an NS4B(214-222) dextramer, sorted from PBMCs, taken about 20 days after the first yellow fever vaccination. The receptor comes from a man aged 18-30 years who received the YFV17D yellow fever vaccine.

CDR3 nucleotides: TGTGCCAGCAGCTTGGCCGGACAGGCCTACACCGGGGAGCTGTTTTTT. Its protein product is CASSLAGQAYTGELFF. The chain joins TRBV5-8 to TRBJ2-2; 7 bases are a match to TRBD1. Germline assignment: CDR1 SGHTS and CDR2 YDEGEE. The J segment lost 3 bases and the V segment lost 0 bases, leaving 5 bases of the junction unmatched. The CDR3 runs 16 residues.